These 29 T cell receptor beta chains were sequenced from one sample in a study of siplizumab effects on memory and regulatory T cells. This table comes from immunoSEQ multiplex PCR, and its TCRdb copy is limited to in-frame clones, with some not included. The data contain 90,000 to 95,000 clones, approximately 96% of them singletons. The sample was naive CD4+ T cells sorted from blood. Source of these receptors: a human donor in good health.

The gene calls are TRBV9 and TRBJ1-1, with 7 nucleotides matching TRBD1. In germline, CDR1 is SGDLS, CDR2 YYNGEE. J was trimmed by 7 bases and V by 4 bases; bases with no gene match: 10. The CDR3 is 14 residues long. CDR3 DNA: TGTGCCAGCAGCAAAATCTCCGGGACAGATGAAGCTTTCTTT. Amino acids: CASSKISGTDEAFF.

This chain uses TRBV5-1 with TRBJ2-1; 10 nucleotides match TRBD1. V lost 1 base, J lost 10 bases, and 14 bases stayed unmatched. The CDR3 sequence is 17 residues long. CDR1 is SGHRS, CDR2 YFSETQ, per germline. The CDR3 loop reads CASSLQVTGGASPEQFF. CDR3 DNA: TGCGCCAGCAGCTTGCAGGTGACAGGGGGCGCCTCGCCCGAGCAGTTCTTC.

This clone was observed a single time. The V gene is TRBV4-1, the J gene TRBJ1-6; maybe TRBD1 (6 bases). V lost 0 bases and J 2 bases, leaving 17 bases between the germline ends. Germline CDR1 MGHRA, CDR2 YSYEKL. The CDR3 consists of 19 residues. Here the CDR3 reads CASSQDPDRDVTYNSPLHF. The CDR3, as DNA: TGCGCCAGCAGCCAAGATCCGGACAGAGATGTCACCTATAATTCACCCCTCCACTTT.

A single count supports this clone. The CDR3 sequence is CASSAGTGVSYEQYF. The CDR3 nucleotides are TGTGCCAGCAGCGCTGGGACAGGAGTGTCCTACGAGCAGTACTTC. The chain has TRBV9 and TRBJ2-7, with 8 bases that match TRBD1. Germline trimming cut 3 bases from V and 1 base from J; bases unmatched to any gene: 6. Germline assignment: CDR1 SGDLS and CDR2 YYNGEE. The CDR3 has 15 residues.

This chain uses TRBV6-1 with TRBJ2-1; TRBD2 matches 11 bases. Losses at the gene ends were 0 bases for V and 4 bases for J; bases not matched to a gene: 2. In germline, CDR1 is MNHNS, CDR2 SASEGT. CDR3 length: 16 residues. CDR3 sequence reads: CASSEAGTSGYNEQFF. The CDR3 nucleotides are TGTGCCAGCAGTGAAGCGGGGACTAGCGGATACAATGAGCAGTTCTTC.

The chain links TRBV28 to TRBJ1-5; weak D call: TRBD1 (5 bases). This CDR3 contains 17 residues. V lost 4 bases, J lost 2 bases, and 18 bases lay in between. Germline CDR1 is MDHEN and CDR2 is SYDVKM. CDR3 amino acids: CASSYGGGWYGNQPQHF. CDR3 nucleotide sequence: TGTGCCAGCAGTTATGGGGGTGGGTGGTATGGCAATCAGCCCCAGCATTTT.

The chain has TRBV5-5 and TRBJ2-5; a possible D gene is TRBD2 (7 bases). Trimming took 6 bases from V and 5 from J, leaving 20 bases between them. This CDR3 is built from 15 residues. Germline V gene sequence: CDR1 SGHKS, CDR2 YYEKEE (reference sequence). The CDR3 is CASTNGGRDLETQYF. DNA for the CDR3: TGTGCCAGCACCAACGGGGGGCGAGATCTGGAGACCCAGTACTTC.

The chain is built from TRBV18 and TRBJ1-5, with 7 bases matching TRBD1. In germline, CDR1 is KGHSH, CDR2 LQKENI. The CDR3 is made up of 14 amino acids. The trim removed 4 bases at V and 2 bases at J, leaving 2 bases unmatched. The CDR3 is CASSHGQGNQPQHF. CDR3 nucleotides: TGTGCCAGCTCACATGGACAGGGCAATCAGCCCCAGCATTTT.

CDR3 in amino acids: CASSLTSTGQETQYF. Written as DNA, the CDR3 is TGTGCCAGCAGCTTAACCTCGACAGGACAAGAGACCCAGTACTTC. The V gene is TRBV7-3, the J gene TRBJ2-5; D may be TRBD1 (6 bases). The CDR3 length is 15 residues. Trimming removed 0 bases from V and 2 bases from J, with 10 bases in between. Per germline, CDR1 SGHTA and CDR2 FQGTGA.

This clone was seen a single time. This chain links TRBV7-9 with TRBJ1-4, with 9 bases matching TRBD1. The CDR3 totals 16 residues. V gave up 4 bases and J gave up 4 bases; unmatched junction bases: 7. Germline loops: CDR1 SEHNR, CDR2 FQNEAQ (reference sequence). As DNA, the CDR3 is TGTGCCAGCAGCTCACAGGGGGCGCCGGGTAATGAAAAACTGTTTTTT. Protein sequence: CASSSQGAPGNEKLFF.

This chain connects TRBV30 to TRBJ1-4; D ambiguous. There are 13 residues in the CDR3. V shed 1 base and J shed 3 bases, with 6 bases lying between them. Germline V lookup: CDR1 GTSNPN, CDR2 SVGIG (reference sequence). In DNA, the CDR3 is TGTGCCTGGAGTGCCGGTGCTAATGAAAAACTGTTTTTT. This sequence encodes CAWSAGANEKLFF.

The chain links TRBV7-2 to TRBJ1-2; the D gene is possibly TRBD1 (5 bases). With 8 bases removed from V and 4 bases from J, the gap between germline ends came to 14 bases. The CDR3 is made up of 13 amino acids. Germline V gives CDR1 SGHTA, CDR2 FQGNSA. The CDR3 region has the DNA TGTGCCAGCCCCTCTGGCCAGGGCTATGGCTACACCTTC. Encoded protein: CASPSGQGYGYTF. Complete variable domain (other parts from reference TRBV7-2 and TRBJ1-2): GAGVSQSPSNKVTEKGKDVELRCDPISGHTALYWYRQSLGQGLEFLIYFQGNSAPDKSGLPSDRFSAERTGGSVSTLTIQRTQQEDSAVYLCASPSGQGYGYTFGSGTRLTVV.

V gene TRBV18 combines with J gene TRBJ2-5, with TRBD2 identical over 7 bases. In germline, CDR1 is KGHSH, CDR2 LQKENI. Losses at the gene ends were 6 bases for V and 7 bases for J; bases not matched to a gene: 8. This CDR3 contains 13 residues. The DNA of the CDR3 is TGTGCCAGCTCCGAGGGAGGGCAGGCGACCCAGTACTTC. This translates into CASSEGGQATQYF.

The chain combines TRBV28 with TRBJ2-7; a possible D gene is TRBD1 (5 bases). The germline gives CDR1 MDHEN, CDR2 SYDVKM. V lost 3 bases and J lost 9, with 15 bases in between. The CDR3 covers 13 residues. CDR3 in DNA: TGTGCCAGCAGTTTTAGGACACCTTTTGGGCAGTACTTC. Protein sequence: CASSFRTPFGQYF.

The V gene is TRBV30, the J gene TRBJ1-2; D is unresolved. The CDR3 extends over 11 amino acids. Germline values: CDR1 GTSNPN, CDR2 SVGIG (reference sequence). V was shortened by 4 bases and J by 7 bases, with 10 bases between the two germline ends. CDR3 loop: CAWIGRTGYTF. The CDR3 DNA sequence: TGTGCCTGGATCGGCAGGACTGGCTACACCTTC.

The chain combines TRBV6-1 with TRBJ2-5; TRBD1 agrees at 7 bases. TRBJ2-7 matches the DNA end more closely, so the J call is doubtful. The CDR3 runs 15 residues. Looked up from germline, CDR1 is MNHNS and CDR2 is SASEGT. As DNA, the CDR3 is TGTGCCAGCAGTGAACGTGAGGGGGCAACCTACGAGCAGTACTTC. Its translation: CASSEREGATYEQYF.

The chain carries TRBV20-1 and TRBJ2-1; D is possibly TRBD1 or TRBD2 (5 bases each). Germline V lookup: CDR1 DFQATT, CDR2 SNEGSKA (reference sequence). This CDR3 contains 11 residues. V was clipped by 3 bases and J by 10 bases, with 10 bases between them. CDR3 region: CSASRGEEQFF. The CDR3 DNA follows: TGCAGTGCTAGCCGAGGGGAGGAGCAGTTCTTC.

V gene TRBV28 combines with J gene TRBJ2-5, with D possibly matching TRBD1 (6 bases). The DNA end lines up better with TRBJ2-7; the J call may be wrong. The CDR3 runs 16 residues. The germline gives CDR1 MDHEN, CDR2 SYDVKM. CDR3 in amino acids: CASIEKWKTGIYEQYF. For the CDR3, the DNA is TGTGCCAGCATCGAGAAATGGAAGACAGGCATCTACGAGCAGTACTTC.

The DNA of the CDR3 is TGTGCCAGTAGGGTTTTACAGGGGGGCACTGAAGCTTTCTTT. It yields the protein CASRVLQGGTEAFF. This chain connects TRBV6-5 to TRBJ1-1, with 8 bases that match TRBD1. The CDR3 runs 14 residues. Germline V lookup: CDR1 MNHEY, CDR2 SVGAGI. Unmatched junction bases numbered 10, after V lost 9 bases and J lost 4 bases.

J is TRBJ2-7 and V is TRBV7-3; no firm D call. This CDR3 spans 12 amino acids. V was shortened by 5 bases and J by 4 bases, with 9 bases between the two germline ends. Germline lookup yields CDR1 SGHTA and CDR2 FQGTGA. This CDR3 is CASSADGYEQYF. The CDR3 DNA reads TGTGCCAGCAGCGCGGACGGGTACGAGCAGTACTTC.

The rearrangement uses TRBV28 and TRBJ1-5, with D possibly being TRBD1 (5 bases). This CDR3 is built from 13 residues. V lost 3 bases to trimming and J lost 6 bases, with 9 bases between them. The germline V gene has CDR1 MDHEN and CDR2 SYDVKM. The CDR3 loop reads CASSFRVGQPQHF. The CDR3 bases are TGTGCCAGCAGTTTCAGGGTAGGTCAGCCCCAGCATTTT.

The J gene is TRBJ1-6, the V gene TRBV7-3; TRBD1 might be the D (6 bases). This CDR3 comprises 15 residues. Germline V gene sequence: CDR1 SGHTA, CDR2 FQGTGA. V lost 1 base and J lost 10, with 14 bases in between. CDR3 bases: TGTGCCAGCAGCTTAATTCCGGACAGTAGGTCACCCCTCCACTTT. Amino acids: CASSLIPDSRSPLHF.

This chain joins TRBV6-5 and TRBJ1-5, with a weak D call TRBD1 (5 bases). CDR1 is MNHEY and CDR2 is SVGAGI in the germline V gene. The CDR3 totals 14 residues. Trimming cost V 6 bases and J 4 bases, with 13 bases left between them. The CDR3 DNA is TGTGCCAGCAGCCCCGACAGCTTAAATCAGCCCCAGCATTTT. Translated: CASSPDSLNQPQHF.

J is TRBJ2-5 and V is TRBV4-3; a weak D match, TRBD2 (5 bases). Trimming removed 0 bases at V and 2 bases at J, with 13 bases between. CDR1 LGHNA and CDR2 YSLEER come from the germline V gene. The CDR3 runs to 16 residues. CDR3 sequence: CASSQDAGRLQETQYF. The CDR3 nucleotides are TGCGCCAGCAGCCAAGACGCGGGTAGGCTGCAAGAGACCCAGTACTTC.

This clone was found once. This chain links TRBV2 with TRBJ1-5, with unresolved D. Looked up from germline, CDR1 is SNHLY and CDR2 is FYNNEI. Trimming took 8 bases from V and 5 from J, leaving 13 bases between them. The CDR3 covers 13 residues. CDR3 loop: CASPLGNDQPQHF. CDR3 DNA sequence: TGTGCCAGCCCCCTGGGCAACGATCAGCCCCAGCATTTT.

This chain connects TRBV30 to TRBJ2-3; D is uncertain. Germline V lookup: CDR1 GTSNPN, CDR2 SVGIG (reference sequence). V shed 2 bases and J shed 3 bases, with 3 bases lying between them. CDR3 length equals 11 residues. DNA for the CDR3: TGTGCCTGGAGTTTGACAGATACGCAGTATTTT. Translated, it gives CAWSLTDTQYF.

Turning to this clone: One end of the junction fails to match germline, which may point to a read error. The rearrangement links TRBV30 to TRBJ2-7, with TRBD2 matching over 11 bases. This CDR3 is built from 12 residues. Germline lookup yields CDR1 GTSNPN and CDR2 SVGIG (reference sequence). Here the CDR3 reads CAWSETSGAADF. In nucleotides, the CDR3 is TGTGCCTGGAGTGAGACTAGCGGGGCGGCCGACTTC.

In this sample, this clone turned up once. The chain joins TRBV7-3 to TRBJ2-3; 10 positions match TRBD2. Germline V CDR1 and CDR2: SGHTA, FQGTGA. The CDR3 runs 15 residues. V was clipped by 3 bases and J by 3 bases; unmatched bases: 3. CDR3 in DNA: TGTGCCAGCAGCTTTAGCGGGGGGAGGACAGATACGCAGTATTTT. Translation gives CASSFSGGRTDTQYF.

V is TRBV5-6 and J is TRBJ2-1, with unresolved D. The CDR3 covers 16 residues. Looked up from germline, CDR1 is SGHDT and CDR2 is YYEEEE. Trimming removed 2 bases from V and 0 bases from J, with 12 bases in between. The CDR3 region is CASSLDPSFSYNEQFF. The CDR3 region has the DNA TGTGCCAGCAGCTTAGACCCCTCTTTCTCCTACAATGAGCAGTTCTTC.